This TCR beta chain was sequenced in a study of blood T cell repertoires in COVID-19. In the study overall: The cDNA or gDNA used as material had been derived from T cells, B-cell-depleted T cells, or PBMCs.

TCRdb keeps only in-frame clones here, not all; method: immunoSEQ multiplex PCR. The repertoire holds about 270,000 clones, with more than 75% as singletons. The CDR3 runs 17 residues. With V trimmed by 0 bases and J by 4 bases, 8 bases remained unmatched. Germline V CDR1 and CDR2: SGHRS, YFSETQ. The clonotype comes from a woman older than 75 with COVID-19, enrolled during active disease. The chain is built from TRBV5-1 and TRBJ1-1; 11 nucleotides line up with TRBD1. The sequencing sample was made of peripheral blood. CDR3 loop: CASSLDGQGARGTEAFF. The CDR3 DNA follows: TGCGCCAGCAGCTTGGATGGACAGGGGGCTCGGGGCACTGAAGCTTTCTTT.